This TCR beta chain is from a study of T-cell reconstitution after alpha-beta-depleted transplantation in children. General observations from the study: Several hundred rapidly expanded clones from non-depleted graft cells reportedly supplied alpha-beta T cells about two months post-transplant. There were some patients whose high TCRbeta diversity at day 60 came from surviving recipient T cells and thymic progenitors. At one year after transplant, newly produced T cells mostly accounted for T-cell counts and diversity.

TCRbeta library construction was performed incorporating unique molecular identifiers. Each CDR3 protein gets one entry after TCRdb re-called the PCR reads with MiXCR. The data contain 15,000 to 20,000 distinct CDR3 sequences, 7.7% of them singletons. Comments on this clonotype: Its antigen is unknown.

Germline V gene lookup returns CDR1 SGHDN and CDR2 FVKESK. The CDR3 is 17 residues long. V gave up 1 base and J gave up 5 bases, with 18 bases separating them. The sequence derives from a boy under two years old who had a stem cell transplant for Wiskott-Aldrich syndrome, so the T cells may come from the graft donor. The chain combines TRBV14 with TRBJ2-1; a weak D match, TRBD2 (6 bases). This specimen was PBMCs, mostly from graft donor cells, taken 60 days after TCRalphabeta/CD19-depleted stem cell transplant. The DNA for the CDR3 is TGTGCCAGCAGCCAAGGATTGGAGGCGGGACGCCACAATGAGCAGTTCTTC. Its protein is CASSQGLEAGRHNEQFF.